These 27 T cell receptor beta chains came from one sample sequenced in a study of Graves' ophthalmopathy and Graves' hyperthyroidism. Amplification of the TCR beta CDR3 regions used RNA transcripts (as template). The first-round RT-PCR employed HTBI primers together with the Qiagen OneStep RT-PCR kit. A multiplex PCR was then performed as the second round. MiXCR was run by TCRdb on the multiplex PCR reads, yielding one entry per CDR3 protein. The sample shows 350,000 or so distinct CDR3 sequences, roughly 16% of them seen only once. Sequenced material: peripheral blood. The receptors originated from an adult man with Graves' ophthalmopathy.

For this clonotype: Given a much more abundant clone one base away, this may be a read error. The gene calls are TRBV25-1 and TRBJ2-7; no clear D. CDR1 and CDR2 (germline): MGHDK, SYGVNS. The CDR3 extends over 15 amino acids. CDR3 nucleotide sequence: TGTGTCAGCAGTGAATCGAGGATCCCTACCGGGGAGCAGTACTTC. Translating gives CVSSESRIPTGEQYF.

This chain links TRBV7-9 with TRBJ1-2; D is undetermined. Trimming took off 4 bases at V and 6 bases at J, with 12 bases between the two ends. The germline V gene encodes CDR1 SEHNR and CDR2 FQNEAQ (reference sequence). The length of the CDR3 is 13 residues. The chain's CDR3 is CASSSTATDGYTF. The CDR3 DNA is TGTGCCAGCAGCTCCACAGCGACCGATGGCTACACCTTC. Full variable domain (remainder filled in from reference TRBV7-9 and TRBJ1-2): DTGVSQNPRHKITKRGQNVTFRCDPISEHNRLYWYRQTLGQGPEFLTYFQNEAQLEKSRLLSDRFSAERPKGSFSTLEIQRTEQGDSAMYLCASSSTATDGYTFGSGTRLTVV.

With respect to this clonotype: Given a much more abundant clone one base away, this may be a read error. The chain recombines TRBV11-2 with TRBJ2-1, with 8 bases identical to TRBD2. The CDR3 extends over 16 amino acids. Germline CDR1 and CDR2: SGHAT and FQNNGV. This CDR3 is CASSARGGQTHNEQLF. CDR3 sequence (DNA): TGTGCCAGCAGTGCTCGGGGGGGCCAGACACACAATGAGCAGCTCTTC.

This clonotype was counted many times. This chain uses TRBV2 with TRBJ2-2; TRBD2 matches at 8 bases. CDR1 is SNHLY, CDR2 FYNNEI, per germline. The CDR3 loop spans 14 amino acids. V trimming: 10 bases; J trimming: 2 bases; junction bases outside the gene matches: 6. CDR3 in amino acids: CAIDRGGNTGELFF. The CDR3 bases are TGTGCCATCGACCGGGGGGGTAACACCGGGGAGCTGTTTTTT.

This clonotype was seen repeatedly, ten times or more. This chain joins TRBV24-1 and TRBJ2-5, with D tentatively TRBD1 (8 bases). There are 16 residues in the CDR3. V was pared by 7 bases and J by 2 bases, with 19 bases between. Germline V CDR1 and CDR2: KGHDR, SFDVKD. CDR3 sequence (DNA): TGTGCCACCAGCTTGAGCGGGACAGGCGTTCAAGAGACCCAGTACTTC. Translating it yields CATSLSGTGVQETQYF.

This clonotype has a count of ten or more. V gene TRBV11-2 combines with J gene TRBJ2-2; weak D call: TRBD1 (5 bases). The V gene lost 5 bases and the J gene lost 1 base, with 23 bases spanning the gap. From germline, CDR1 is SGHAT and CDR2 FQNNGV. This CDR3 contains 19 residues. The CDR3 sequence is CASSPPTGRALKNTGELFF. For the CDR3, the DNA is TGTGCCAGCAGCCCCCCAACCGGCAGGGCCCTTAAGAACACCGGGGAGCTGTTTTTT.

The table lists this clonotype with many counts. The chain uses TRBV20-1 and TRBJ2-7; a weak D match, TRBD2 (6 bases). The V end was cut by 1 base, the J end by 4 bases, with 11 bases between. The CDR3 loop spans 13 amino acids. The germline gives CDR1 DFQATT, CDR2 SNEGSKA (reference sequence). The CDR3 DNA reads as TGCAGTGCTAGAGTAGCTAGCGTTTACGAGCAGTACTTC. This translates into CSARVASVYEQYF.

This clonotype was detected only once. V gene TRBV6-1 combines with J gene TRBJ1-5; tentative D call: TRBD1 (6 bases). Germline CDR1 MNHNS, CDR2 SASEGT. There are 16 residues in the CDR3. V was cut by 1 base and J by 4 bases, with 14 bases left in between. The CDR3 reads CASSEEGGQINQPQHF. The CDR3 bases are TGTGCCAGCAGTGAAGAGGGAGGACAGATAAATCAGCCCCAGCATTTT.

This clonotype has a count of ten or more. V is TRBV24-1 and J is TRBJ2-5; TRBD2 agrees at 14 bases. V shed 1 base, J shed 4 bases, and the junction held 1 base outside the gene matches. This CDR3 spans 16 amino acids. The germline gives CDR1 KGHDR, CDR2 SFDVKD. In DNA form, the CDR3 reads TGTGCCACCAGTGATTTAGGGACTAGCGGGAGAGAGACCCAGTACTTC. It translates to CATSDLGTSGRETQYF.

This chain uses TRBV30 with TRBJ1-2, with a weak D call TRBD1 (5 bases). The germline V and J ends were trimmed by 1 base and 8 bases, with 11 bases remaining between them. CDR1 and CDR2 from the germline V gene are GTSNPN and SVGIG (reference sequence). CDR3 length equals 12 residues. The DNA of the CDR3 is TGTGCCTGGAGTGGAGGGGCCAAAGGCTACACCTTC. Amino acid sequence: CAWSGGAKGYTF.

This clonotype came up many times. The V call is TRBV11-2, the J call TRBJ2-2; 8 nucleotides align to TRBD2. This CDR3 spans 17 amino acids. With V trimmed by 0 bases and J by 5 bases, 8 bases remained unmatched. The germline V gene encodes CDR1 SGHAT and CDR2 FQNNGV. CDR3 residues: CASSLDRGTRGTGELFF. CDR3 bases: TGTGCCAGCAGCTTAGATCGAGGGACTAGAGGGACCGGGGAGCTGTTTTTT.

The rearrangement links TRBV10-3 to TRBJ2-7, with 16 bases matching TRBD2. After removal of 6 bases from V and 6 bases from J, the junction contained 14 bases not matched to a gene. Germline V gives CDR1 ENHRY, CDR2 SYGVKD. The CDR3 consists of 18 residues. The DNA of the CDR3 is TGTGCCATCAGCCAAGGGACTAGCGGGGGGGCAAAGAGTTTCGAGCAGTACTTC. Translated, it gives CAISQGTSGGAKSFEQYF.

In this sample, this clonotype turned up many times. The chain has TRBV15 and TRBJ2-5; 9 bases fit TRBD1. Germline CDR1 and CDR2: LNHNV and YYDKDF (reference sequence). The CDR3 is 15 residues long. The V gene end was trimmed by 9 bases and the J gene end by 4 bases; junction bases not matched to a gene: 12. In nucleotides, the CDR3 is TGTGCCACTACTCGGGACAGGGCCCTTGGAGAGACCCAGTACTTC. Its translation is CATTRDRALGETQYF.

This clonotype came up many times. The chain uses TRBV6-5 and TRBJ1-1; D is possibly TRBD1 (5 bases). V was pared by 5 bases and J by 5 bases, with 15 bases between. Germline CDR1 reads MNHEY; CDR2 reads SVGAGI. The length of the CDR3 is 14 residues. CDR3 residues: CASSRNRLVTEAFF. DNA for the CDR3: TGTGCCAGCAGTCGGAACAGGCTAGTGACTGAAGCTTTCTTT.

This clonotype was recorded at least ten times. Here the CDR3 DNA reads TGTGCCAGCAGCTTAGAGGGAGCAGGGGCTGTCGTATATGGCTACACCTTC. Residues: CASSLEGAGAVVYGYTF. V is TRBV11-2 and J is TRBJ1-2; TRBD1 might be the D (6 bases). Trimming cost V 0 bases and J 5 bases, with 19 bases left between them. There are 17 residues in the CDR3. Germline assignment: CDR1 SGHAT and CDR2 FQNNGV.

This clonotype appeared many times. The gene calls are TRBV9 and TRBJ1-2; TRBD1 is a possible D gene (5 bases). Germline V gene sequence: CDR1 SGDLS, CDR2 YYNGEE. The CDR3 is 13 amino acids. Deletions cut 0 bases from V and 8 bases from J, with 11 bases between. In nucleotides, the CDR3 is TGTGCCAGCAGCGTAGGGGCAGGGCTCGGCTACACCTTC. This translates into CASSVGAGLGYTF.

This clonotype showed up many times. The rearrangement joins TRBV4-3 to TRBJ2-5; D may be TRBD2 (5 bases). This CDR3 region has 17 residues. The germline V gene has CDR1 LGHNA and CDR2 YSLEER. V was cut by 0 bases and J by 2 bases, with 16 bases left in between. Written as DNA, the CDR3 is TGCGCCAGCAGCCAAGATTTTGGTTGGACTTCACAAGAGACCCAGTACTTC. Protein sequence: CASSQDFGWTSQETQYF.

There are many counts of this clonotype. The genes are TRBV7-2 and TRBJ1-5; D possibly corresponds to TRBD1 (6 bases). CDR3 length: 13 residues. With 3 bases removed from V and 5 bases from J, the gap between germline ends came to 8 bases. Germline loops: CDR1 SGHTA, CDR2 FQGNSA. CDR3 nucleotides: TGTGCCAGCAGCTTCTCAGGGGATCAGCCCCAGCATTTT. Encoded protein: CASSFSGDQPQHF.

This clonotype has a count of ten or more. This rearrangement joins TRBV5-1 to TRBJ1-1; D is ambiguous. CDR1 and CDR2 from the germline V gene are SGHRS and YFSETQ. V was shortened by 7 bases and J by 4 bases, with 14 bases between the two germline ends. CDR3 length equals 13 residues. The CDR3 loop reads CASQPDPGTEAFF. In nucleotides, the CDR3 is TGCGCCAGCCAGCCGGATCCAGGCACTGAAGCTTTCTTT.

This clonotype was observed many times. J is TRBJ1-3 and V is TRBV12-3 or TRBV12-4, with D uncertain. The CDR3 consists of 16 residues. The ends were cut back, 6 bases at V and 2 bases at J, with 17 bases in the middle. Written as DNA, the CDR3 is TGTGCCAGCAGAAGATTCAGGTTAAATCCTGGAAACACCATATATTTT. It yields the protein CASRRFRLNPGNTIYF.

This clonotype appeared many times. The V and J genes are TRBV7-3 and TRBJ2-6, with D tentatively TRBD1 (7 bases). V lost 5 bases and J 0 bases, leaving 14 bases between the germline ends. Germline-derived CDR1 and CDR2 are SGHTA and FQGTGA. CDR3 length: 17 residues. CDR3 DNA: TGTGCCAGCAGCCCACAGGGGAGGATCTCTGGGGCCAACGTCCTGACTTTC. Translated: CASSPQGRISGANVLTF.

This clonotype was counted many times. The CDR3 DNA sequence: TGTGCCAGTAGTATAGATCGCTCTACTGGACAGGGTCAAGAGACCCAGTACTTC. It specifies CASSIDRSTGQGQETQYF. V and J are TRBV19 and TRBJ2-5, with TRBD1 matching over 8 bases. V was clipped by 0 bases and J by 2 bases; unmatched bases: 11. The CDR3 has 18 residues. The germline CDR1 and CDR2 sequences are LNHDA and SQIVND (reference sequence). Complete variable domain (other parts from reference TRBV19 and TRBJ2-5): DGGITQSPKYLFRKEGQNVTLSCEQNLNHDAMYWYRQDPGQGLRLIYYSQIVNDFQKGDIAEGYSVSREKKESFPLTVTSAQKNPTAFYLCASSIDRSTGQGQETQYFGPGTRLLVL.

Ten or more counts support this clonotype. The chain has TRBV6-1 and TRBJ2-5; 8 bases match TRBD1. Germline values: CDR1 MNHNS, CDR2 SASEGT. The CDR3 has 18 amino acids. With V trimmed by 4 bases and J by 4 bases, 17 bases remained unmatched. The CDR3 loop reads CASSVGTGTLAMGETQYF. The CDR3 DNA follows: TGTGCCAGCAGTGTCGGGACAGGCACCCTCGCGATGGGAGAGACCCAGTACTTC.

In its sample, this clonotype was seen many times. The chain carries TRBV18 and TRBJ2-5; 9 nucleotides match TRBD1. This CDR3 has 17 amino acids. Germline values: CDR1 KGHSH, CDR2 LQKENI. Losses at the gene ends were 0 bases for V and 5 bases for J; bases not matched to a gene: 10. For the CDR3, the DNA is TGTGCCAGCTCACCACCGAAAGTGGGACAGGGATTGGAGACCCAGTACTTC. Translation gives CASSPPKVGQGLETQYF.

The rearrangement links TRBV5-1 to TRBJ2-2, with D maybe TRBD2 (5 bases). Between the trimmed V and J ends, which lost 2 bases and 5 bases, there was a span of 16 bases. Germline CDR1 and CDR2: SGHRS and YFSETQ. CDR3 length: 16 amino acids. The chain's CDR3 is CASSLSGPGGTGELFF. The DNA for the CDR3 is TGCGCCAGCAGCTTATCCGGGCCAGGAGGAACCGGGGAGCTGTTTTTT. Full variable domain (remainder filled in from reference TRBV5-1 and TRBJ2-2): KAGVTQTPRYLIKTRGQQVTLSCSPISGHRSVSWYQQTPGQGLQFLFEYFSETQRNKGNFPGRFSGRQFSNSRSEMNVSTLELGDSALYLCASSLSGPGGTGELFFGEGSRLTVL.

V usage is TRBV6-1 and J usage is TRBJ1-1; tentative D call: TRBD1 (6 bases). Looked up from germline, CDR1 is MNHNS and CDR2 is SASEGT. The CDR3 has 15 amino acids. V dropped 6 bases and J dropped 1 base, with 15 bases sitting between them. The CDR3 region has the DNA TGTGCCAGCAGACCAGAAGGGACAACGAACACTGAAGCTTTCTTT. It codes for CASRPEGTTNTEAFF.

This clonotype appeared many times. The V call is TRBV19, the J call TRBJ1-5, with no clear D. V gave up 3 bases and J gave up 2 bases, with 29 bases separating them. The CDR3 runs 21 residues. Germline V gene data show CDR1 as LNHDA and CDR2 as SQIVND (reference sequence). CDR3 sequence: CASSIAVKRPSTPGRNQPQHF. Written as DNA, the CDR3 is TGTGCCAGTAGTATTGCAGTTAAGAGACCCAGTACTCCGGGTCGCAATCAGCCCCAGCATTTT.